The TCR beta chain under discussion was sequenced for a study of cytomegalovirus exposure and HLA in healthy donors. Findings of the study overall: The study assumed roughly uniform donor sequencing depth for presence/absence analyses.

V lost 4 bases and J 0 bases, leaving 11 bases between the germline ends. The length of the CDR3 is 15 residues. Germline V gene sequence: CDR1 SGHNT, CDR2 YYREEE (reference sequence). This clone was seen more than once but under ten times. Its antigen is currently unknown. The PCR made use of 60 Vbeta and 13 Jbeta primers. Assay: immunoSEQ multiplex PCR; the TCRdb copy retains only in-frame clones and omits some. The sample holds hundreds of thousands of clones; around three quarters are singletons and the top ten take roughly a sixth. The TCR sequence derives from a man in his forties or fifties in good health and CMV-seronegative. The sequencing input was PBMCs. This chain uses TRBV5-4 with TRBJ1-5; D gene ambiguous. The CDR3 sequence is CASSPGLDSNQPQHF. Here the CDR3 DNA reads TGTGCCAGCAGCCCAGGACTTGATAGCAATCAGCCCCAGCATTTT.